The 24 T cell receptor beta chains listed next were all sequenced from one sample in a study of blood T cell repertoires in COVID-19. Sequencing used immunoSEQ multiplex PCR; TCRdb keeps in-frame clones, though not all of them. The data show about 220,000 clones, 86% seen once. Sequencing input: peripheral blood. All receptors come from a man in his thirties or forties who had recovered from COVID-19.

The rearrangement joins TRBV12-5 to TRBJ1-2; D perhaps matches TRBD1 (5 bases). Germline V gene data show CDR1 as LGHNT and CDR2 as FRNRAP. V lost 6 bases and J lost 7, with 18 bases in between. This CDR3 is built from 14 residues. Here the CDR3 reads CASGVGLGTSGYTF. DNA of the CDR3: TGTGCTAGTGGCGTGGGACTCGGAACGAGTGGCTACACCTTC.

This chain links TRBV5-1 with TRBJ2-2, with D possibly TRBD2 on 5 matching bases. The V and J ends lost 2 bases and 0 bases respectively, with 11 bases between them. Germline CDR1 reads SGHRS; CDR2 reads YFSETQ. The CDR3 runs 16 residues. The CDR3 DNA reads TGCGCCAGCAGCTTATCTAGCATAGCGAACACCGGGGAGCTGTTTTTT. Amino acid sequence: CASSLSSIANTGELFF.

The J gene is TRBJ1-5, the V gene TRBV27; tentative D call: TRBD1 (5 bases). In germline, CDR1 is MNHEY, CDR2 SMNVEV (reference sequence). Trimming removed 0 bases at V and 7 bases at J, with 10 bases between. This CDR3 has 14 residues. CDR3: CASSLSPQGQPQHF. The CDR3 DNA sequence: TGTGCCAGCAGTTTATCGCCTCAGGGACAGCCCCAGCATTTT.

The chain is built from TRBV18 and TRBJ1-6; 10 bases agree with TRBD1. With V trimmed by 5 bases and J by 8 bases, 6 bases remained unmatched. The CDR3 loop spans 15 amino acids. Germline CDR1 KGHSH, CDR2 LQKENI. The CDR3: CASSVTGQGDSPLHF. The CDR3 nucleotides read TGTGCCAGCTCAGTCACAGGACAGGGGGATTCACCCCTCCACTTT.

This chain connects TRBV7-8 to TRBJ2-7; tentative D call: TRBD2 (5 bases). V was shortened by 1 base and J by 4 bases, with 20 bases between the two germline ends. Per the germline V gene, CDR1 is SGHVS and CDR2 is FQNEAQ. This CDR3 comprises 17 residues. The CDR3 DNA sequence: TGTGCCAGCAGCTTAGTTAGGCCTAGCCAATACTTATACGAGCAGTACTTC. Its translation is CASSLVRPSQYLYEQYF.

Concerning this clone: Other DNA sequences from this sample encode an identical CDR3 as well. The chain links TRBV6-2 or TRBV6-3 to TRBJ2-7; no clear D. V was shortened by 5 bases and J by 1 base, with 6 bases between the two germline ends. The CDR3 spans 12 residues. Germline V lookup: CDR1 MNHEY, CDR2 SVGEGT. The CDR3 nucleotides read TGTGCCAGCAGTCAGGATTCCTACGAGCAGTACTTC. Translating gives CASSQDSYEQYF.

Here the CDR3 reads CASSNRIGQGVYGYTF. The DNA for the CDR3 is TGTGCCAGCAGCAACCGAATTGGACAGGGAGTCTATGGCTACACCTTC. The rearrangement joins TRBV11-2 to TRBJ1-2; 8 bases agree with TRBD1. V was pared by 5 bases and J by 4 bases, with 12 bases of the junction left unmatched. CDR1 and CDR2 from the germline V gene are SGHAT and FQNNGV. CDR3 length equals 16 residues.

The gene calls are TRBV7-8 and TRBJ2-7; 8 nucleotides match TRBD2. The germline gives CDR1 SGHVS, CDR2 FQNEAQ. V was clipped by 2 bases and J by 0 bases; unmatched bases: 6. The CDR3 length is 16 residues. CDR3 nucleotide sequence: TGTGCCAGCAGCTTAAATAGCGGGGAGAGCTCCTACGAGCAGTACTTC. It translates to CASSLNSGESSYEQYF.

This chain connects TRBV11-2 to TRBJ2-7; no clear D. The germline CDR1 and CDR2 sequences are SGHAT and FQNNGV. The CDR3 covers 12 residues. V shed 2 bases and J shed 2 bases, with 4 bases lying between them. The CDR3: CASSLTAYEQYF. CDR3 bases: TGTGCCAGCAGCTTAACAGCCTACGAGCAGTACTTC.

The chain uses TRBV7-9 and TRBJ2-5; TRBD2 matches 9 bases. Unmatched junction bases numbered 15, after V lost 5 bases and J lost 2 bases. Germline CDR1 SEHNR, CDR2 FQNEAQ (reference sequence). The CDR3 totals 18 residues. The CDR3 bases are TGTGCCAGCAGCAAAATACGGCTAGCGGGGAGGAGGCAAGAGACCCAGTACTTC. This codes for CASSKIRLAGRRQETQYF.

The rearrangement joins TRBV4-1 to TRBJ1-5, with 10 bases fitting TRBD1. Germline values: CDR1 MGHRA, CDR2 YSYEKL. The CDR3 covers 16 residues. V shed 4 bases, J shed 1 base, and the junction held 4 bases outside the gene matches. In DNA, the CDR3 is TGCGCCAGCAGCCCCGGGACAGGGGACAGCAATCAGCCCCAGCATTTT. Residues: CASSPGTGDSNQPQHF.

The count of this clone is one. This chain joins TRBV5-1 and TRBJ2-5; TRBD1 aligns across 7 bases. CDR3 length equals 16 residues. Germline values: CDR1 SGHRS, CDR2 YFSETQ. With V trimmed by 1 base and J by 2 bases, 8 bases remained unmatched. The chain's CDR3 is CASSLPSGQAQETQYF. As DNA, the CDR3 is TGCGCCAGCAGCTTGCCCTCAGGACAGGCGCAAGAGACCCAGTACTTC.

The CDR3: CASSTGQSRGNQPQHF. The CDR3, as DNA: TGTGCCAGTAGTACCGGACAGTCTCGGGGCAATCAGCCCCAGCATTTT. The gene calls are TRBV19 and TRBJ1-5; possibly TRBD1 for D (6 bases). The CDR3 runs 16 residues. The V and J ends lost 4 bases and 2 bases respectively, with 15 bases between them. The germline V gene has CDR1 LNHDA and CDR2 SQIVND (reference sequence).

The chain links TRBV6-5 to TRBJ1-2, with D hard to call. The CDR3 is 14 amino acids. V was clipped by 3 bases and J by 0 bases, with 8 bases between them. Germline V gene sequence: CDR1 MNHEY, CDR2 SVGAGI. The CDR3 coding sequence is TGTGCCAGCAGTTATACGTCAGCTAACTATGGCTACACCTTC. As protein: CASSYTSANYGYTF.

The V and J genes are TRBV14 and TRBJ1-2; D remains unclear. CDR1 is SGHDN and CDR2 is FVKESK in the germline V gene. The V gene lost 5 bases and the J gene lost 3 bases, with 7 bases spanning the gap. The CDR3 is 12 amino acids. In nucleotides, the CDR3 is TGTGCCAGCAGCGCGGGTGACTATGGCTACACCTTC. Amino acids: CASSAGDYGYTF.

This clone was detected only once. The rearrangement uses TRBV6-5 and TRBJ1-3; D not certain. The CDR3 has 14 amino acids. CDR1 and CDR2 (germline): MNHEY, SVGAGI. With 6 bases removed from V and 2 bases from J, the gap between germline ends came to 11 bases. CDR3 amino acids: CASRREETGNTIYF. As DNA, the CDR3 is TGTGCCAGCAGGAGGGAAGAGACTGGAAACACCATATATTTT.

This clone has more than one count but fewer than ten. The chain carries TRBV27 and TRBJ2-5; a weak D match, TRBD2 (6 bases). The CDR3 totals 14 residues. The V and J ends lost 0 bases and 4 bases respectively, with 9 bases between them. CDR1 is MNHEY, CDR2 SMNVEV, per germline (reference sequence). CDR3 amino acids: CASSLSSGRETQYF. In DNA form, the CDR3 reads TGTGCCAGCAGTTTATCGTCCGGGAGAGAGACCCAGTACTTC.

The chain carries TRBV19 and TRBJ1-2, with 9 nucleotides matching TRBD1. Germline V lookup: CDR1 LNHDA, CDR2 SQIVND (reference sequence). The CDR3 runs 14 residues. V was pared by 6 bases and J by 3 bases, with 5 bases of the junction left unmatched. The CDR3 loop is CASRGTGIHYGYTF. The CDR3 DNA follows: TGTGCCAGTAGGGGGACAGGGATCCACTATGGCTACACCTTC.

This clone was found once. The CDR3 spells CASSKEKQNHSYNEQFF. The CDR3 DNA sequence: TGTGCCAGCAGCAAAGAGAAACAGAACCACTCCTACAATGAGCAGTTCTTC. The chain joins TRBV21-1 to TRBJ2-1; the listed D gene, TRBD1, was not tested against the DNA. TRBV21-1 is recorded as a pseudogene. The CDR3 length is 17 residues.

The genes are TRBV19 and TRBJ2-2; tentative D call: TRBD2 (7 bases). Between the trimmed V and J ends, which lost 3 bases and 6 bases, there was a span of 20 bases. The germline gives CDR1 LNHDA, CDR2 SQIVND (reference sequence). This CDR3 has 17 residues. The CDR3 loop reads CASSMNLARGRAGELFF. In DNA form, the CDR3 reads TGTGCCAGTAGTATGAACTTAGCGAGGGGGAGGGCCGGGGAGCTGTTTTTT.

The chain's CDR3 is CASGYGGTEAFF. The CDR3 nucleotides read TGTGCTAGTGGTTACGGGGGCACTGAAGCTTTCTTT. The gene calls are TRBV12-5 and TRBJ1-1, with a weak D call TRBD1 (5 bases). The ends were cut back, 4 bases at V and 4 bases at J, with 7 bases in the middle. The CDR3 is made up of 12 amino acids. Germline lookup yields CDR1 LGHNT and CDR2 FRNRAP.

The chain has TRBV7-2 and TRBJ1-2; D remains unclear. The V gene lost 3 bases and the J gene lost 2 bases, with 7 bases spanning the gap. The length of the CDR3 is 13 residues. The germline V gene has CDR1 SGHTA and CDR2 FQGNSA. The CDR3 sequence is CASSFEANYGYTF. The DNA of the CDR3 is TGTGCCAGCAGCTTTGAGGCAAACTATGGCTACACCTTC.

The J gene is TRBJ1-2, the V gene TRBV19, with D tentatively TRBD1 (5 bases). CDR1 is LNHDA and CDR2 is SQIVND in the germline V gene (reference sequence). The CDR3 spans 15 residues. Trimming left V 3 bases short and J 4 bases short, with 15 bases between. The CDR3 coding sequence is TGTGCCAGTAGTATGGAACAGGTTGGGGTCTATGGCTACACCTTC. It codes for CASSMEQVGVYGYTF.

The gene calls are TRBV29-1 and TRBJ1-2; TRBD1 might be the D (5 bases). This CDR3 has 12 amino acids. V lost 8 bases and J lost 8, with 18 bases in between. CDR1 is SQVTM and CDR2 is ANQGSEA in the germline V gene. The CDR3 loop reads CSSGGQGGGYTF. DNA of the CDR3: TGCAGCTCCGGAGGGCAGGGAGGGGGCTACACCTTC.